Following are 15 T cell receptor beta chains from one sample sequenced in a study of cytotoxic CD8 clonotypes in ibrutinib-treated CLL. Profiling relied on immunoSEQ multiplex PCR, and the TCRdb table lists in-frame clones only, not all of them. Counted here are approximately 33,000 clones, about 70% occurring once; the ten biggest clones make up roughly 25%. The material sequenced was PBMCs, taken before ibrutinib treatment. These receptors all come from a human donor with chronic lymphocytic leukemia.

V gene TRBV7-9 combines with J gene TRBJ2-7; D remains ambiguous. The CDR3 consists of 13 residues. CDR1 is SEHNR and CDR2 is FQNEAQ in the germline V gene (reference sequence). V was shortened by 5 bases and J by 4 bases, with 12 bases between the two germline ends. The CDR3 sequence: CASSPTSSYEQYF. CDR3 coding DNA: TGTGCCAGCAGCCCAACTTCAAGTTACGAGCAGTACTTC.

The CDR3 DNA follows: TGTGCCAGCAGTGAGATGGGGGTTGAGCAGTACTTC. Translating gives CASSEMGVEQYF. This sequence joins TRBV2 and TRBJ2-7, with D possibly being TRBD1 or TRBD2 (5 bases each). V lost 3 bases and J 7 bases, leaving 10 bases between the germline ends. The CDR3 loop spans 12 amino acids. CDR1 is SNHLY and CDR2 is FYNNEI in the germline V gene.

V is TRBV19 and J is TRBJ2-6; no definite D call. The V and J ends lost 8 bases and 0 bases respectively, with 14 bases between them. CDR3 length: 16 residues. Germline lookup yields CDR1 LNHDA and CDR2 SQIVND (reference sequence). The DNA for the CDR3 is TGTGCCAGTGGCTCGGACGGATTCTCTGGGGCCAACGTCCTGACTTTC. Translation gives CASGSDGFSGANVLTF. Variable domain in full (rest from reference TRBV19 and TRBJ2-6): DGGITQSPKYLFRKEGQNVTLSCEQNLNHDAMYWYRQDPGQGLRLIYYSQIVNDFQKGDIAEGYSVSREKKESFPLTVTSAQKNPTAFYLCASGSDGFSGANVLTFGAGSRLTVL.

The chain couples TRBV7-3 to TRBJ2-1, with unresolved D. Germline V lookup: CDR1 SGHTA, CDR2 FQGTGA. This CDR3 comprises 14 residues. Trimming removed 4 bases at V and 6 bases at J, with 13 bases between. The CDR3 coding sequence is TGTGCCAGCAGCTCAGGACCGCCCCCCAATGAGCAGTTCTTC. This gives the protein CASSSGPPPNEQFF.

The chain carries TRBV7-3 and TRBJ2-7; the match to TRBD1 covers 8 bases. This CDR3 comprises 14 residues. V trimming: 6 bases; J trimming: 6 bases; junction bases outside the gene matches: 10. Germline V CDR1 and CDR2: SGHTA, FQGTGA. The CDR3 loop is CASSLGSTGAEQYF. CDR3 nucleotide sequence: TGTGCCAGCAGTTTGGGGTCGACAGGGGCCGAGCAGTACTTC.

This rearrangement joins TRBV10-2 to TRBJ1-1; TRBD1 might be the D (5 bases). Germline values: CDR1 WSHSY, CDR2 SAAADI. Between the trimmed V and J ends, which lost 8 bases and 1 base, there was a span of 14 bases. The CDR3 runs to 14 residues. The CDR3 loop reads CASAVTEKNTEAFF. The CDR3 DNA sequence: TGCGCCAGCGCGGTGACAGAGAAGAACACTGAAGCTTTCTTT.

The chain is built from TRBV27 and TRBJ2-7, with TRBD1 matching over 9 bases. With 4 bases clipped from V and 5 bases from J, the junction kept 6 bases outside the gene matches. Germline V CDR1 and CDR2: MNHEY, SMNVEV (reference sequence). The CDR3 length is 14 residues. CDR3 sequence reads: CASSYRDRVHEQYF. The CDR3 DNA is TGTGCCAGCAGTTACCGGGACAGGGTCCACGAGCAGTACTTC.

The count of this clone is one. J is TRBJ1-1 and V is TRBV7-9; no definite D call. V lost 5 bases, J lost 1 base, and 14 bases lay in between. Germline loops: CDR1 SEHNR, CDR2 FQNEAQ (reference sequence). The CDR3 is 15 amino acids. For the CDR3, the DNA is TGTGCCAGCAGCCAACTCGGAGGGCGGAACACTGAAGCTTTCTTT. This gives the protein CASSQLGGRNTEAFF.

This chain connects TRBV28 to TRBJ1-1; 10 bases match TRBD1. Germline lookup yields CDR1 MDHEN and CDR2 SYDVKM. The CDR3 is 14 amino acids. V lost 5 bases and J lost 6; bases outside the gene matches: 6. The CDR3 sequence: CASSPPTGGPEAFF. CDR3 sequence (DNA): TGTGCCAGCAGTCCACCGACAGGGGGCCCTGAAGCTTTCTTT.

This chain connects TRBV2 to TRBJ2-1; D ambiguous. The V gene lost 8 bases and the J gene lost 4 bases, with 3 bases spanning the gap. CDR3 size: 10 residues. Germline CDR1 is SNHLY and CDR2 is FYNNEI. The CDR3 here is CASGYNEQFF. As DNA, the CDR3 is TGTGCCAGCGGTTACAATGAGCAGTTCTTC.

The gene calls are TRBV14 and TRBJ2-7; D is perhaps TRBD2 (7 bases). Germline CDR1 is SGHDN and CDR2 is FVKESK. The V and J ends lost 3 bases and 4 bases respectively, with 19 bases between them. The CDR3 length is 16 residues. CDR3 DNA sequence: TGTGCCAGCAGCCATTCTTTGGGGGGGGGCAGATACGAGCAGTACTTC. Translated, it gives CASSHSLGGGRYEQYF.

The chain employs TRBV2 and TRBJ2-7; D unresolved. CDR3 length: 16 residues. Trimming shortened V by 0 bases and J by 4 bases, and 16 bases separated the two germline ends. Germline V lookup: CDR1 SNHLY, CDR2 FYNNEI. CDR3 DNA: TGTGCCAGCAGTGAAGCGCACAGCTCGGTGGGTTACGAGCAGTACTTC. Translating it yields CASSEAHSSVGYEQYF.

This sequence joins TRBV5-1 and TRBJ2-6; no clear D. Germline V gene data show CDR1 as SGHRS and CDR2 as YFSETQ. The CDR3 has 15 residues. Deletions cut 5 bases from V and 0 bases from J, with 9 bases between. The CDR3 nucleotides are TGCGCCAGCAGTCCCACCTACTCTGGGGCCAACGTCCTGACTTTC. The encoded protein is CASSPTYSGANVLTF.

This clone was recorded a few times. The chain carries TRBV28 and TRBJ2-5, with unresolved D. CDR3 length equals 15 residues. V lost 5 bases, J lost 2 bases, and 15 bases lay in between. The germline V gene has CDR1 MDHEN and CDR2 SYDVKM. The CDR3 reads CASSPHGRRQETQYF. The CDR3 region has the DNA TGTGCCAGCAGTCCCCATGGCCGAAGGCAAGAGACCCAGTACTTC. Full variable domain (outside the CDR3, taken from reference TRBV28 and TRBJ2-5): DVKVTQSSRYLVKRTGEKVFLECVQDMDHENMFWYRQDPGLGLRLIYFSYDVKMKEKGDIPEGYSVSREKKERFSLILESASTNQTSMYLCASSPHGRRQETQYFGPGTRLLVL.

Note on this clone: One junction end disagrees with the germline gene, perhaps due to a read error. The chain links TRBV7-7 to TRBJ2-5, with 7 bases identical to TRBD1. Germline values: CDR1 SSHAT, CDR2 FNYEAQ (reference sequence). This CDR3 has 14 amino acids. Here the CDR3 reads CASSRTGFQETQYF. In DNA, the CDR3 is TGTGCTAGCAGTAGGACAGGCTTCCAAGAGACCCAGTACTTC.